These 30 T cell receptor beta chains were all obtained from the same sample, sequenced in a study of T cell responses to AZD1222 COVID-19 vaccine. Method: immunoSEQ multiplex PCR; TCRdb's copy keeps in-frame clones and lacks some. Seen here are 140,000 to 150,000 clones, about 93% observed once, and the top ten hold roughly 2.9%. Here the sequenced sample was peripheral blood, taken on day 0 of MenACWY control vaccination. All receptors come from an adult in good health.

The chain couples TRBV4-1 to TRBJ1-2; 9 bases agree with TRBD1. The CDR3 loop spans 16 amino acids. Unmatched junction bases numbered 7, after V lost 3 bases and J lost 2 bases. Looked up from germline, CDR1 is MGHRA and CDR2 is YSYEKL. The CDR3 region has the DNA TGCGCCAGCAGCCAGGCTTGGGACAGGGTGAACTATGGCTACACCTTC. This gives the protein CASSQAWDRVNYGYTF.

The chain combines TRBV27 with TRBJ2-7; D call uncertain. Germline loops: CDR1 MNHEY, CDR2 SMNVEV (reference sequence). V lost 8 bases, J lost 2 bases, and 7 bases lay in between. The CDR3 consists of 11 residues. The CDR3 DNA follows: TGTGCCAGCGGTCGGGCCTACGAGCAGTACTTC. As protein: CASGRAYEQYF.

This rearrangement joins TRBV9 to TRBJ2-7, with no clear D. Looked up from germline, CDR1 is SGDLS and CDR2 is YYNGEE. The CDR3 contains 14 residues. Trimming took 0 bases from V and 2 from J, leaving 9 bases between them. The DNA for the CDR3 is TGTGCCAGCAGCGTAGGGTACGGCCCCTACGAGCAGTACTTC. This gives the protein CASSVGYGPYEQYF.

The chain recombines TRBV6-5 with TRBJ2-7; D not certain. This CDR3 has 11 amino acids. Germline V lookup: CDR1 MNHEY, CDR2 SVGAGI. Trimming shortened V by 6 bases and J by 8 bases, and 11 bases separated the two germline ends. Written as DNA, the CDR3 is TGTGCCAGCAGGCTGGACGATAAGCAGTACTTC. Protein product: CASRLDDKQYF.

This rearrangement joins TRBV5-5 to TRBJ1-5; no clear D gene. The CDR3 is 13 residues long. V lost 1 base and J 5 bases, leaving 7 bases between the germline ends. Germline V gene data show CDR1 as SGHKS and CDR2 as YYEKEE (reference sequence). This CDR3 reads CASSLFWDQPQHF. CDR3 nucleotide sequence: TGTGCCAGCAGCTTGTTTTGGGATCAGCCCCAGCATTTT.

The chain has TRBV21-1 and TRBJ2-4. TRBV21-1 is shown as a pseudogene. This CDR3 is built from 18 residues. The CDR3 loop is CASSAPFEGGLAKNIQYF. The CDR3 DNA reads TGTGCCAGCAGCGCGCCTTTTGAGGGGGGCCTAGCCAAAAACATTCAGTACTTC.

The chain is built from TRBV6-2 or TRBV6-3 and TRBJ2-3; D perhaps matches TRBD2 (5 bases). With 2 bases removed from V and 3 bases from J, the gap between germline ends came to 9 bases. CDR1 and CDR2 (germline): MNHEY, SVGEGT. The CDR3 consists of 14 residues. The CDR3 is CASSYVRGTDTQYF. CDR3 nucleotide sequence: TGTGCCAGCAGTTACGTTCGAGGGACAGATACGCAGTATTTT.

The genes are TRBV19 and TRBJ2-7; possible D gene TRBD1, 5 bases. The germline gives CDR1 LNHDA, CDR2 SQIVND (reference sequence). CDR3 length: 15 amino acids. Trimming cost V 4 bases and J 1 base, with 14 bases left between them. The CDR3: CASSSSYGASYEQYF. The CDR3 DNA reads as TGTGCCAGTAGTAGCTCCTATGGGGCGTCCTACGAGCAGTACTTC. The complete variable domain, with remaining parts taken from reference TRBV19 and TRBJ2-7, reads DGGITQSPKYLFRKEGQNVTLSCEQNLNHDAMYWYRQDPGQGLRLIYYSQIVNDFQKGDIAEGYSVSREKKESFPLTVTSAQKNPTAFYLCASSSSYGASYEQYFGPGTRLTVT.

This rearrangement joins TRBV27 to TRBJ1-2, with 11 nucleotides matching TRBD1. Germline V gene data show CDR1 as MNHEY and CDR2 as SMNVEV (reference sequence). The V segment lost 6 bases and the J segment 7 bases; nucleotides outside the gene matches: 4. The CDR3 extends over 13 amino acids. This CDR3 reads CASSPGQGVGYTF. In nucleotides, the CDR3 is TGTGCCAGCAGCCCGGGACAGGGGGTTGGCTACACCTTC.

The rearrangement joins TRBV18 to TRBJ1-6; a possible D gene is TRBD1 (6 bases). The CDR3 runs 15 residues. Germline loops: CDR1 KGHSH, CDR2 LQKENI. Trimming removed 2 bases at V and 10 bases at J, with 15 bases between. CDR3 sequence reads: CASSPIGGGDSPLHF. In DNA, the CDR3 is TGTGCCAGCTCACCAATAGGGGGGGGCGACTCACCCCTCCACTTT.

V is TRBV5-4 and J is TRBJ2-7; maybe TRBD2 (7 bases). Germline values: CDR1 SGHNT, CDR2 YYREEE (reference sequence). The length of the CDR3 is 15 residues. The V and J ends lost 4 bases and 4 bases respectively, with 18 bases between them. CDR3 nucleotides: TGTGCCAGCAGCCGGAGGGGGGGGCCAGGTTACGAGCAGTACTTC. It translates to CASSRRGGPGYEQYF.

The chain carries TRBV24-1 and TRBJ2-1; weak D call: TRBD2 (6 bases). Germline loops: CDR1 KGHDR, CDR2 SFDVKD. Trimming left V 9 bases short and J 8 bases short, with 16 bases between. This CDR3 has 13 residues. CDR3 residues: CATGGPGGDEQFF. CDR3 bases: TGTGCCACCGGAGGGCCCGGGGGAGATGAGCAGTTCTTC.

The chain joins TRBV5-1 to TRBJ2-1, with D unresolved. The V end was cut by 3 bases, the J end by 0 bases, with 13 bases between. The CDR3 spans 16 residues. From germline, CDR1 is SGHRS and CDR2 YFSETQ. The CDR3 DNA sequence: TGCGCCAGCAGCTCGTTGTCAAGGAGCTCCTACAATGAGCAGTTCTTC. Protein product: CASSSLSRSSYNEQFF.

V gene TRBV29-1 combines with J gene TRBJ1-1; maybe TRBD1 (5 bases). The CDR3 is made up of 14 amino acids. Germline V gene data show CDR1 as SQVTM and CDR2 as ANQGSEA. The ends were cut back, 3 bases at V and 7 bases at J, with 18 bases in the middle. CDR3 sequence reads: CSVESRDPRGEAFF. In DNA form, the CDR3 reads TGCAGCGTTGAGAGCCGGGACCCGCGGGGTGAAGCTTTCTTT.

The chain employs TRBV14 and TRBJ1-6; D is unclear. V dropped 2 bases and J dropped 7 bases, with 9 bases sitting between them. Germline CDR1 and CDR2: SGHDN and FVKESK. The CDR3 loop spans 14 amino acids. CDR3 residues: CASSQWTKNSPLHF. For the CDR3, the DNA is TGTGCCAGCAGCCAATGGACTAAAAATTCACCCCTCCACTTT.

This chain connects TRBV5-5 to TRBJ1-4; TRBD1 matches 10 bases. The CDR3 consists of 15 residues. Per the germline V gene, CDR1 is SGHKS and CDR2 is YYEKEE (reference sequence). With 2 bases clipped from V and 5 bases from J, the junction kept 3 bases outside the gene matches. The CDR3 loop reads CASSLPGQGNEKLFF. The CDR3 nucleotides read TGTGCCAGCAGCTTACCGGGACAGGGGAATGAAAAACTGTTTTTT.

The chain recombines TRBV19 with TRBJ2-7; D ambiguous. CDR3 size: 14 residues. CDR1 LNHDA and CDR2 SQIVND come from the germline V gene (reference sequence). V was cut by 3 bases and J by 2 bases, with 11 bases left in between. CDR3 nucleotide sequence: TGTGCCAGTAGTATTGGTGGAACCGCCTACGAGCAGTACTTC. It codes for CASSIGGTAYEQYF.

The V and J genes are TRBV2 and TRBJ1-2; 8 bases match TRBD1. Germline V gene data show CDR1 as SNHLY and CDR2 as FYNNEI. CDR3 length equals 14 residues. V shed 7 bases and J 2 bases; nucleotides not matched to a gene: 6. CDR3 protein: CASIPDRGNYGYTF. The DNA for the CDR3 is TGTGCCAGCATTCCCGACAGGGGAAACTATGGCTACACCTTC. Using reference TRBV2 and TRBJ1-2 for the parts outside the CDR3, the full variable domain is EPEVTQTPSHQVTQMGQEVILRCVPISNHLYFYWYRQILGQKVEFLVSFYNNEISEKSEIFDDQFSVERPDGSNFTLKIRSTKLEDSAMYFCASIPDRGNYGYTFGSGTRLTVV.

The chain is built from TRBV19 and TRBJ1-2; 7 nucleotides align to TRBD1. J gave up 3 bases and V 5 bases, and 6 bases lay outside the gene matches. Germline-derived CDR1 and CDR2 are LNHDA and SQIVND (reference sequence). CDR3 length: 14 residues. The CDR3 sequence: CASSLGTVHYGYTF. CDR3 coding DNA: TGTGCCAGTAGTTTGGGGACAGTTCACTATGGCTACACCTTC.

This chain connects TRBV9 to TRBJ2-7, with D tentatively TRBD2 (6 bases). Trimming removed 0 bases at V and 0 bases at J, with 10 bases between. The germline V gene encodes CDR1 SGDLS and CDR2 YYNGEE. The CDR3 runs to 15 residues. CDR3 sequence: CASSVGGDGSYEQYF. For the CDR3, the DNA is TGTGCCAGCAGCGTAGGGGGGGACGGCTCCTACGAGCAGTACTTC.

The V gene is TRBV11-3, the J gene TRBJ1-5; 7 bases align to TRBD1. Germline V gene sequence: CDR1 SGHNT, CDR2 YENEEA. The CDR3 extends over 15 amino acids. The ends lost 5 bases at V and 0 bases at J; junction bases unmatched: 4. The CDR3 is CASSGQAYSNQPQHF. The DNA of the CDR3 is TGTGCCAGCAGCGGACAGGCGTATAGCAATCAGCCCCAGCATTTT.

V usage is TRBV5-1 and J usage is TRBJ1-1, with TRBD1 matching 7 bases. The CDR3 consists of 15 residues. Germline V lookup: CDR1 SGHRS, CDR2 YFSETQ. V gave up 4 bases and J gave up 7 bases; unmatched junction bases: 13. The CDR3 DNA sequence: TGCGCCAGCAGCCCCTCTCCACAGGGGTGGGTTGAAGCTTTCTTT. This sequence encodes CASSPSPQGWVEAFF.

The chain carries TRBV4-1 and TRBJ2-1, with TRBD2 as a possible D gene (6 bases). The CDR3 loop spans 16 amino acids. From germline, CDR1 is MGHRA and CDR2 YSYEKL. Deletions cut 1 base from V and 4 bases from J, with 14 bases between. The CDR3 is CASSQVWGLPYNEQFF. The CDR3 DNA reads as TGCGCCAGCAGCCAAGTATGGGGACTTCCATACAATGAGCAGTTCTTC.

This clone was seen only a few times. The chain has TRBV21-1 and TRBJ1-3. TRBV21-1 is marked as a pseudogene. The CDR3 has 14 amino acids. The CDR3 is CASERRFGGNTIYF. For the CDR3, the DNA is TGTGCCAGCGAGCGGCGGTTTGGTGGAAACACCATATATTTT.

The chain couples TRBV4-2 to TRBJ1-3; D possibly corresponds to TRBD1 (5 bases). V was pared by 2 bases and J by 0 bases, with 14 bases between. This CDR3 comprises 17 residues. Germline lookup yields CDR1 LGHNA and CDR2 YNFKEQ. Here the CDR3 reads CASSQPPGLNSGNTIYF. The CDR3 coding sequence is TGTGCCAGCAGCCAACCTCCGGGACTGAACTCTGGAAACACCATATATTTT.

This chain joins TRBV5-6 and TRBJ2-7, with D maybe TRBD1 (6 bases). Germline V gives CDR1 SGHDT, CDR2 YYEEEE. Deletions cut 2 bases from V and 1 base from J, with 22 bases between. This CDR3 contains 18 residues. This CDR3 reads CASSFRRSDRSRSYEQYF. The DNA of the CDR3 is TGTGCCAGCAGCTTCCGGCGCTCAGACAGGTCCCGTTCCTACGAGCAGTACTTC.

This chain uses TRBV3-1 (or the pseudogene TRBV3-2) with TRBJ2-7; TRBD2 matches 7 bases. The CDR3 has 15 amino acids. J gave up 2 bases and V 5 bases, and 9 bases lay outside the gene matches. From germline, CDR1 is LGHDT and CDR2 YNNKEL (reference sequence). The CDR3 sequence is CASSFSGLEAYEQYF. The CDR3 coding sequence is TGTGCCAGCAGCTTCTCTGGACTAGAAGCCTACGAGCAGTACTTC.

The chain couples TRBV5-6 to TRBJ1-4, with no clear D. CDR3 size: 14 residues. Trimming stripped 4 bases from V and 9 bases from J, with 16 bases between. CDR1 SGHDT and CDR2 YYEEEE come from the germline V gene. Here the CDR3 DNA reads TGTGCCAGCAGCCGCAGAGGGCCGAGTCAAAAACTGTTTTTT. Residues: CASSRRGPSQKLFF.

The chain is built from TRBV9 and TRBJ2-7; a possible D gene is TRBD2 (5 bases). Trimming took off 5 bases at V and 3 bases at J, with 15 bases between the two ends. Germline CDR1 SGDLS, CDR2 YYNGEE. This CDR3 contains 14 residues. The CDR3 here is CASSEGSLIYEQYF. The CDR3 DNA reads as TGTGCCAGCAGTGAGGGTAGCCTGATCTACGAGCAGTACTTC.

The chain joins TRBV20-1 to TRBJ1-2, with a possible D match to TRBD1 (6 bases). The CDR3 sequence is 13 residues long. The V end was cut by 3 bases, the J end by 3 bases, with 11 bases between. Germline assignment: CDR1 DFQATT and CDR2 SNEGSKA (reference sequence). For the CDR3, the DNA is TGCAGTGCTAGTCCAGGGGTTTACTATGGCTACACCTTC. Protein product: CSASPGVYYGYTF.